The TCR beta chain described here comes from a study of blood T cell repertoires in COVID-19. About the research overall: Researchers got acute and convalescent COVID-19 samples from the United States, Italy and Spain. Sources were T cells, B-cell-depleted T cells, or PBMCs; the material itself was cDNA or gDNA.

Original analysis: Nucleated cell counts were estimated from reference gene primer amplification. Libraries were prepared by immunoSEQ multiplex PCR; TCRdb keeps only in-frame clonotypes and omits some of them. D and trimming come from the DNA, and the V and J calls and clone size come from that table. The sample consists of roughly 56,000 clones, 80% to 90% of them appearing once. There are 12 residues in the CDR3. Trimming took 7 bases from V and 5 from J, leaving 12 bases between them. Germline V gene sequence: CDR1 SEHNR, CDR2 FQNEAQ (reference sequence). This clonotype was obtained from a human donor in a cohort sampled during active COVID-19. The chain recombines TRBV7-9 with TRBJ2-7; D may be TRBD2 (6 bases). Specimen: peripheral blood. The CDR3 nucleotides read TGTGCCAGCAACCTCGGAGGGCACGAGCAGTACTTC. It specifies CASNLGGHEQYF.